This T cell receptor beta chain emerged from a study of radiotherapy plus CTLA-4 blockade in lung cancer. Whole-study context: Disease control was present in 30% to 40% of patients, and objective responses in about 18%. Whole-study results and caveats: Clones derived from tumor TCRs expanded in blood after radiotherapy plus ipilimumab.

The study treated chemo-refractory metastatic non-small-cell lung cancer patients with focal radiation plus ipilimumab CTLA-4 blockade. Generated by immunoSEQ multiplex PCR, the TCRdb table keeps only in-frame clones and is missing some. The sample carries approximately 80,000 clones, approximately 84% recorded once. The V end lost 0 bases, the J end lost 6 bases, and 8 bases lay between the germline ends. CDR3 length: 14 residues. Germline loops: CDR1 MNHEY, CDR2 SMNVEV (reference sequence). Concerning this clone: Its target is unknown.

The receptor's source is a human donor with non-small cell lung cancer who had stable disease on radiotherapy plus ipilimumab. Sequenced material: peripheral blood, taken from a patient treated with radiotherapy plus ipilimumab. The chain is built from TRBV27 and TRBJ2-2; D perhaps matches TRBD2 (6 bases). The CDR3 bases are TGTGCCAGCAGTTTATCCCGGGGGTCCGGGGAGCTGTTTTTT. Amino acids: CASSLSRGSGELFF.